This T cell receptor beta chain emerged from a study of vaccination effects on CD4 cells after COVID-19. Before sequencing took place, the ViraFEST assay used viral peptide pools to expand antigen-specific CD4+ T cells. Once cultured for approximately 10 days, the cells underwent separation to obtain CD4+ T cells. It was between March and December 2020 that the person had a SARS-CoV-2 infection confirmed by PCR. This clone was found a few times. The target antigen is unknown. The assay was immunoSEQ multiplex PCR, and TCRdb's table has in-frame clones only and misses some. The sample comprises 35,000 to 45,000 clones, approximately 70% of which are singletons, and 25% to 35% rests with the top ten. The sequences come from CD4+ T cells from PBMCs cultured with a peptide pool, collected before COVID-19 vaccination. The receptor comes from a human donor who had a prior SARS-CoV-2 infection.

This CDR3 is CASSPANRGTVQYF. The CDR3, as DNA: TGTGCCAGCAGCCCCGCTAACAGGGGAACGGTGCAGTACTTC. This chain connects TRBV3-1 (or the pseudogene TRBV3-2) to TRBJ2-7, with 7 bases aligning to TRBD1. Trimming removed 4 bases from V and 9 bases from J; junction bases left unmatched: 12. The CDR3 runs to 14 residues. Germline V gene lookup returns CDR1 LGHDT and CDR2 YNNKEL (reference sequence).